In this sample, the clone carrying this T cell receptor (beta chain) turned up many times. Its antigen is unidentified. The data belong to a study of molecular identifiers for immune sequencing clone quantification. Background on the study: RNA, taken in replicates from approximately 20,000 or 100,000 naive CD8 cells, was split five ways, with four sequenced.

One entry per CDR3 protein, called by TCRdb with MiXCR from the PCR reads. The table shows 460,000 or so distinct CDR3 sequences, with over 20% occurring only once. Naive CD8 T cells, phenotype CD8+CD4-CCR7+CD45RA+, were sorted. General observations from the study: A shared barcode on identical TCR molecules could lead to underestimated sizes for highly expanded clones. Investigators reportedly could detect spiked Jurkat TCR RNA from one cell among approximately 930,000 naive cells.

The sequenced sample was naive CD8+ T cells from blood, with Jurkat cell RNA spiked in. Subset in this sample: FACS-sorted CD8+CD4-CCR7+CD45RA+ naive T cells. The receptor's source is a human donor in good health. Some libraries in this study had Jurkat cell RNA spiked in.

The CDR3 protein is CASSLGPTTGLSYEQYF. The CDR3 bases are TGTGCCAGCAGCTTAGGCCCCACGACAGGTCTAAGCTACGAGCAGTACTTC. This chain uses TRBV7-8 with TRBJ2-7, with D possibly being TRBD1 (6 bases). V lost 1 base to trimming and J lost 3 bases, with 19 bases between them. The CDR3 has 17 amino acids. Germline CDR1 is SGHVS and CDR2 is FQNEAQ.